Each of the 27 T cell receptor beta chains below was sequenced from the same sample in a study of T cell repertoires in cytomegalovirus infection. TCRdb redid the calling of the reads with MiXCR, one entry per CDR3 protein. The sample has around 490,000 distinct CDR3 sequences, less than 30% seen once. Sequenced material: PBMCs. These receptors all stem from a human donor in good health (CMV status not recorded). Some clones in this sample may be carry-over from other donors' samples.

This clonotype was counted a few times. This CDR3 is CASSQDPGPSSYEQYF. The CDR3 DNA is TGTGCCAGCAGCCAAGACCCGGGACCAAGCTCCTACGAGCAGTACTTC. The gene calls are TRBV3-1 and TRBJ2-7; D assignment may be TRBD1 or TRBD2 (5 bases each). Looked up from germline, CDR1 is LGHDT and CDR2 is YNNKEL (reference sequence). This CDR3 contains 16 residues. V was cut by 0 bases and J by 0 bases, with 12 bases left in between.

In its sample, this clonotype was seen a few times. This chain links TRBV7-3 with TRBJ2-3; 9 nucleotides match TRBD2. Trimming removed 2 bases from V and 4 bases from J; junction bases left unmatched: 4. CDR1 and CDR2 (germline): SGHTA, FQGTGA. This CDR3 is 15 amino acids long. CDR3 region: CASSLSSGTADTQYF. The CDR3 region has the DNA TGTGCCAGCAGCTTATCTAGCGGGACTGCAGATACGCAGTATTTT.

The chain recombines TRBV6-1 with TRBJ2-1, with a possible D match to TRBD2 (5 bases). The CDR3 totals 12 residues. Germline V CDR1 and CDR2: MNHNS, SASEGT. V was clipped by 2 bases and J by 9 bases, with 8 bases between them. The DNA for the CDR3 is TGTGCCAGCAGTGAACGGCGGGCTGAGCAGTTCTTC. Amino acid sequence: CASSERRAEQFF.

The chain carries TRBV20-1 and TRBJ1-5, with 7 bases lining up with TRBD1. V shed 4 bases and J 5 bases; nucleotides not matched to a gene: 5. The CDR3 covers 13 residues. Germline V gene sequence: CDR1 DFQATT, CDR2 SNEGSKA (reference sequence). DNA for the CDR3: TGCAGTGCTACTCAGGGGGGAGATCAGCCCCAGCATTTT. Amino acids: CSATQGGDQPQHF.

Ten or more counts support this clonotype. The rearrangement uses TRBV7-2 and TRBJ2-7, with D perhaps TRBD1 (5 bases). With 1 base removed from V and 5 bases from J, the gap between germline ends came to 15 bases. CDR1 and CDR2 from the germline V gene are SGHTA and FQGNSA. The CDR3 spans 15 residues. In DNA form, the CDR3 reads TGTGCCAGCAGCTTAGTTAAACTATTAGGGGACGAGCAGTACTTC. It yields the protein CASSLVKLLGDEQYF.

This clonotype was recorded at least ten times. CDR3 nucleotides: TGTGCCAGCAGCCGCGGGGGGCGGGGACACAATCAAGAGACCCAGTACTTC. This codes for CASSRGGRGHNQETQYF. This rearrangement joins TRBV7-2 to TRBJ2-5, with 8 bases matching TRBD2. V dropped 5 bases and J dropped 2; count of bases not matched to a gene: 13. CDR3 length: 17 amino acids. The V gene's germline CDR1 is SGHTA and CDR2 FQGNSA.

The V and J genes are TRBV10-3 and TRBJ2-1, with 7 bases lining up with TRBD2. With 8 bases clipped from V and 0 bases from J, the junction kept 7 bases outside the gene matches. The length of the CDR3 is 15 residues. In germline, CDR1 is ENHRY, CDR2 SYGVKD. CDR3 loop: CAIGGDRSSYNEQFF. In nucleotides, the CDR3 is TGTGCCATCGGGGGGGATCGCTCCTCCTACAATGAGCAGTTCTTC.

In this sample, this clonotype turned up many times. As DNA, the CDR3 is TGTGCCAGCTCACCACCGACCGGAAGACAGGGCTCCTACGAGCAGTACTTC. Its translation: CASSPPTGRQGSYEQYF. The rearrangement uses TRBV18 and TRBJ2-7; TRBD1 matches at 7 bases. The CDR3 runs to 17 residues. Germline values: CDR1 KGHSH, CDR2 LQKENI. The trim removed 0 bases at V and 0 bases at J, leaving 8 bases unmatched. The whole variable domain, filled in from reference TRBV18 and TRBJ2-7, reads NAGVMQNPRHLVRRRGQEARLRCSPMKGHSHVYWYRQLPEEGLKFMVYLQKENIIDESGMPKERFSAEFPKEGPSILRIQQVVRGDSAAYFCASSPPTGRQGSYEQYFGPGTRLTVT.

This clonotype was counted many times. The chain links TRBV6-1 to TRBJ2-7; perhaps TRBD2 as D (5 bases). Looked up from germline, CDR1 is MNHNS and CDR2 is SASEGT. V lost 7 bases and J 4 bases, leaving 17 bases between the germline ends. The CDR3 extends over 14 amino acids. In DNA, the CDR3 is TGTGCCAGCAAACCGACACGGACGGGGTACGAGCAGTACGTC. It is translated as CASKPTRTGYEQYV.

The CDR3: CASSRKRENNEQFF. CDR3 in DNA: TGTGCCAGCAGCCGTAAGCGGGAAAACAATGAGCAGTTCTTC. The rearrangement joins TRBV11-1 to TRBJ2-1; TRBD2 agrees at 7 bases. The germline gives CDR1 SGHAT, CDR2 FQDESV (reference sequence). The length of the CDR3 is 14 residues. The trim removed 5 bases at V and 5 bases at J, leaving 6 bases unmatched.

This chain joins TRBV2 and TRBJ1-5; D is ambiguous. The germline V gene has CDR1 SNHLY and CDR2 FYNNEI. The CDR3 loop spans 15 amino acids. The V gene lost 6 bases and the J gene lost 4 bases, with 16 bases spanning the gap. The CDR3 sequence: CASSPDWVGNQPQHF. For the CDR3, the DNA is TGTGCCAGCAGCCCCGACTGGGTGGGGAATCAGCCCCAGCATTTT. Looking up the rest from reference TRBV2 and TRBJ1-5 gives the full variable domain: EPEVTQTPSHQVTQMGQEVILRCVPISNHLYFYWYRQILGQKVEFLVSFYNNEISEKSEIFDDQFSVERPDGSNFTLKIRSTKLEDSAMYFCASSPDWVGNQPQHFGDGTRLSIL.

V gene TRBV12-3 or TRBV12-4 combines with J gene TRBJ2-2; D is possibly TRBD1 or TRBD2 (5 bases each). The CDR3 runs to 16 residues. Trimming stripped 6 bases from V and 6 bases from J, with 20 bases between. As DNA, the CDR3 is TGTGCCAGCAGGAAAGACAGTACGCGAGGGGCCGGGGAGCTGTTTTTT. Protein: CASRKDSTRGAGELFF.

The sample holds a few counts of this clonotype. The chain links TRBV18 to TRBJ2-1; D is uncertain. This CDR3 has 14 residues. Looked up from germline, CDR1 is KGHSH and CDR2 is LQKENI. V dropped 8 bases and J dropped 9 bases, with 20 bases sitting between them. This CDR3 reads CASTDGGGGSEQFF. The CDR3 bases are TGTGCCAGCACCGACGGTGGCGGCGGCAGTGAGCAGTTCTTC. The variable domain in full, completed from reference TRBV18 and TRBJ2-1, reads NAGVMQNPRHLVRRRGQEARLRCSPMKGHSHVYWYRQLPEEGLKFMVYLQKENIIDESGMPKERFSAEFPKEGPSILRIQQVVRGDSAAYFCASTDGGGGSEQFFGPGTRLTVL.

This chain uses TRBV4-1 with TRBJ2-5; possible D gene TRBD2, 5 bases. Germline CDR1 reads MGHRA; CDR2 reads YSYEKL. V was clipped by 0 bases and J by 5 bases, with 13 bases between them. The CDR3 spans 15 residues. CDR3 DNA sequence: TGCGCCAGCAGCCAAGATTTTGGGAGAGAGGAGACCCAGTACTTC. As protein: CASSQDFGREETQYF.

The sample holds many counts of this clonotype. The rearrangement uses TRBV7-2 and TRBJ1-1; D remains ambiguous. V lost 2 bases, J lost 1 base, and 8 bases lay in between. This CDR3 has 14 amino acids. Germline V gene data show CDR1 as SGHTA and CDR2 as FQGNSA. CDR3 nucleotide sequence: TGTGCCAGCAGCTTAAATGGGGAGAACACTGAAGCTTTCTTT. Translated: CASSLNGENTEAFF.

In this sample, this clonotype turned up a few times. The CDR3 protein is CASSYLDNEAFF. The CDR3 DNA is TGTGCCAGCAGTTACCTCGACAATGAAGCTTTCTTT. The chain couples TRBV6-2 or TRBV6-3 to TRBJ1-1; D not resolved. CDR1 MNHEY and CDR2 SVGEGT come from the germline V gene. With 2 bases removed from V and 7 bases from J, the gap between germline ends came to 8 bases. The CDR3 covers 12 residues.

This clonotype was seen many times. The chain is built from TRBV7-2 and TRBJ1-2; the D is unclear. The CDR3 is made up of 10 amino acids. Trimming left V 8 bases short and J 3 bases short, with 4 bases between. CDR1 and CDR2 (germline): SGHTA, FQGNSA. The CDR3: CASWDYGYTF. In nucleotides, the CDR3 is TGTGCCAGCTGGGACTATGGCTACACCTTC.

The genes are TRBV5-4 and TRBJ2-5; D is undetermined. Germline V CDR1 and CDR2: SGHNT, YYREEE (reference sequence). With 4 bases removed from V and 1 base from J, the gap between germline ends came to 11 bases. The CDR3 is 14 amino acids. CDR3 loop: CASSLQSAQETQYF. The CDR3, as DNA: TGTGCCAGCAGCCTACAGAGCGCCCAAGAGACCCAGTACTTC.

The sample holds many counts of this clonotype. The V call is TRBV7-2, the J call TRBJ2-3, with D unresolved. Trimming pared 2 bases from V and 2 bases from J, leaving 8 bases between. CDR1 is SGHTA, CDR2 FQGNSA, per germline. The CDR3 runs 14 residues. CDR3 region: CASSLNLYTDTQYF. CDR3 DNA: TGTGCCAGCAGCTTAAACTTATACACAGATACGCAGTATTTT.

This clonotype came up a few times. The V gene is TRBV27, the J gene TRBJ1-2; D is unresolved. V lost 2 bases and J lost 6, with 10 bases in between. Germline CDR1 MNHEY, CDR2 SMNVEV (reference sequence). This CDR3 contains 13 residues. The CDR3 region has the DNA TGTGCCAGCAGTTTAAATGTCCACAATGGCTACACCTTC. As protein: CASSLNVHNGYTF.

This clonotype was seen only a few times. V and J are TRBV19 and TRBJ2-5, with TRBD2 as a possible D gene (5 bases). V was cut by 8 bases and J by 0 bases, with 16 bases left in between. This CDR3 spans 15 amino acids. Germline V gene data show CDR1 as LNHDA and CDR2 as SQIVND (reference sequence). CDR3 amino acids: CASDLGSGYQETQYF. CDR3 coding DNA: TGTGCCAGTGATTTGGGGTCGGGGTACCAAGAGACCCAGTACTTC.

In this sample, this clonotype turned up many times. The chain carries TRBV6-1 and TRBJ2-2; D is uncertain. The length of the CDR3 is 15 residues. The V and J ends lost 4 bases and 4 bases respectively, with 13 bases between them. Per germline, CDR1 MNHNS and CDR2 SASEGT. In nucleotides, the CDR3 is TGTGCCAGCAGTGTATCCGCGTCCGGCACCGGGGAGCTGTTTTTT. Translating it yields CASSVSASGTGELFF.

The chain carries TRBV6-2 or TRBV6-3 and TRBJ2-7; D call uncertain. The CDR3 runs to 13 residues. With 5 bases removed from V and 6 bases from J, the gap between germline ends came to 14 bases. Germline V gene sequence: CDR1 MNHEY, CDR2 SVGEGT. As DNA, the CDR3 is TGTGCCAGCAGTCCCCCGAACTATCGCGAGCAGTACGTC. Protein sequence: CASSPPNYREQYV.

This clonotype was picked up a small number of times. The chain joins TRBV12-3 or TRBV12-4 to TRBJ1-1; 7 bases line up with TRBD1. The CDR3 is 13 amino acids. Trimming removed 6 bases from V and 3 bases from J; junction bases left unmatched: 4. This chain's CDR3 is CASRDRLDTEAFF. CDR3 sequence (DNA): TGTGCCAGCAGGGACAGGTTGGACACTGAAGCTTTCTTT.

This chain uses TRBV27 with TRBJ1-2; D may be TRBD1 (5 bases). With 1 base removed from V and 4 bases from J, the gap between germline ends came to 16 bases. CDR1 and CDR2 (germline): MNHEY, SMNVEV (reference sequence). The CDR3 covers 16 residues. The DNA for the CDR3 is TGTGCCAGCAGTTTATTGGCACCCCAGGGAACCTATGGCTACACCTTC. It encodes CASSLLAPQGTYGYTF.

This chain joins TRBV7-8 and TRBJ2-1; TRBD2 matches at 8 bases. CDR1 and CDR2 from the germline V gene are SGHVS and FQNEAQ. Trimming removed 2 bases from V and 0 bases from J; junction bases left unmatched: 12. This CDR3 has 19 residues. CDR3 protein: CASSLKGLAGGSSYNEQFF. DNA of the CDR3: TGTGCCAGCAGCTTAAAGGGCCTAGCGGGTGGGAGCTCCTACAATGAGCAGTTCTTC.

On this clonotype: This may be a read error, as it is one base from a much larger clone. This CDR3 is missing its conserved last phenylalanine or tryptophan, likely due to a read error. This chain links TRBV7-2 with TRBJ1-4, with D maybe TRBD1 (5 bases). Trimming removed 4 bases from V and 5 bases from J, with 14 bases in between. Germline V gives CDR1 SGHTA, CDR2 FQGNSA. The CDR3 is 15 amino acids. The CDR3 DNA follows: TGTGCCAGCAGCTCACAACCGGGGCGAAATGAAAAACTGTTTTTG. Amino acid sequence: CASSSQPGRNEKLFL.